This T cell receptor (beta chain) appears in the sequencing data of a study of shared clonotypes between healthy human individuals. Study outcomes and limitations: Non-shared clonotypes showed lower generation probabilities than clonotypes common to all four donors. Rarefaction analysis demonstrated incomplete sorted-subset sequencing notwithstanding large depth.

The repertoire was sequenced with immunoSEQ multiplex PCR; TCRdb's copy has only in-frame clones and lacks some. The data contain approximately 2,000,000 clones, 85% to 95% of them singletons. Everyone who donated was a Caucasian adult who lived in Nashville, Tennessee. Concerning this clone: What it recognizes is unknown. Other DNA sequences from this sample encode an identical CDR3 as well.

From germline, CDR1 is LNHDA and CDR2 SQIVND (reference sequence). This CDR3 is 14 amino acids long. Trimming pared 3 bases from V and 0 bases from J, leaving 8 bases between. Sequenced sample: naive CD4+ T cells from PBMCs. Specified subset: CD45RA+ positively selected. This chain uses TRBV19 with TRBJ1-1; tentatively, D is TRBD1 (5 bases). The TCR was taken from a man in his late teens or twenties in good health. Some clones in this sample may be carry-over from other donors' samples. CDR3: CASSMTVLNTEAFF. The CDR3 region has the DNA TGTGCCAGTAGTATGACAGTCCTGAACACTGAAGCTTTCTTT. The full variable domain, in which reference TRBV19 and TRBJ1-1 provide the parts outside the CDR3, is DGGITQSPKYLFRKEGQNVTLSCEQNLNHDAMYWYRQDPGQGLRLIYYSQIVNDFQKGDIAEGYSVSREKKESFPLTVTSAQKNPTAFYLCASSMTVLNTEAFFGQGTRLTVV.